These T cell receptor beta chains were read from a single sample in a study of identical twins. TCRdb reanalysed the 5' RACE reads using MiXCR and keeps one entry per CDR3 protein. The sample carries 1.5 million or so distinct CDR3 sequences, roughly a third recorded once. Material: cord blood. These TCRs come from a newborn girl in good health. CDR3s include the opening cysteine and the closing phenylalanine or tryptophan. D genes are given only for firm matches. The size of a clone is reported for some rows only, either as once, few or many, or as a class for expanded clones.

J gene | V gene | clone size | D gene | CDR3 DNA | CDR3 protein
TRBJ1-2 | TRBV24-1 | few | . | TGTGCCACCAGTGACAAAACAGGGAATCTGGATAACTATGGCTACACCTTC | CATSDKTGNLDNYGYTF
TRBJ1-2 | TRBV20-1 | . | . | TGCAGTGCTAGGAGCTTACCCCTTAACTATGGCTACACCTTC | CSARSLPLNYGYTF
TRBJ1-2 | TRBV3-1 | . | . | TGTGCCAGCAGCCAAGCGGAGGGGGGGGGCTACACCTTC | CASSQAEGGGYTF
TRBJ2-3 | TRBV11-2 | . | TRBD2 | TGTGCCAGCAGTCCGCGGGAGGTTAGCACAGATACGCAGTATTTT | CASSPREVSTDTQYF
TRBJ1-2 | TRBV20-1 | few | TRBD1 | TGCAGTGCAGGGACAGGGAGAGGCTACACCTTC | CSAGTGRGYTF
TRBJ2-1 | TRBV20-1 | few | . | TGCAGTGCTAGTAGCCGGGCCTACAATGAGCAGTTCTTC | CSASSRAYNEQFF
TRBJ1-5 | TRBV5-6 | . | . | TGTGCCAGCAGCTTGGCGGGACTTGCTCAGCCCCAGCATTTT | CASSLAGLAQPQHF
TRBJ2-3 | TRBV7-2 | . | . | TGTGCCAGCAGCTTAATTTGGGCGGGACCCCTCACAGATACGCAGTATTTT | CASSLIWAGPLTDTQYF
TRBJ2-4 | TRBV14 | many | TRBD2 | TGTGCCAGCAGCCAAGGCGGGAGTTCGAACATTCAGTACTTC | CASSQGGSSNIQYF
TRBJ2-1 | TRBV7-9 | few | . | TGTGCCAGCAGCCCCCTTGGCTTCCTTGAGGAGCAGTTCTTC | CASSPLGFLEEQFF
TRBJ2-3 | TRBV3-1 | few | TRBD2 | TGTGCCAGCAGCCGAAGACTAGCGGGAGCCAGCACGGATACGCAGTATTTT | CASSRRLAGASTDTQYF
TRBJ1-2 | TRBV18 | few | TRBD1 | TGTGCCAGCTCACCAGTCGGACAGGGGGGCTACACCTTC | CASSPVGQGGYTF